These 20 T cell receptor beta chains were sequenced from one sample in a study of OX40 agonist ivuxolimab in advanced cancers. Clones were read by immunoSEQ multiplex PCR, and TCRdb kept only the in-frame ones, dropping some. The repertoire holds approximately 70,000 clones, 88% seen once, with around 0.98% in the top ten. Sample: CD4+ or CD8+ T cells sorted from blood, taken in a trial of the OX40 agonist ivuxolimab. The source is an adult with an advanced solid tumor such as melanoma, head and neck, liver or kidney cancer.

The V and J genes are TRBV7-6 and TRBJ1-5, with D possibly TRBD1 on 5 matching bases. V gave up 3 bases and J gave up 6 bases, with 9 bases separating them. This CDR3 comprises 13 residues. The germline V gene encodes CDR1 SGHVS and CDR2 FNYEAQ. CDR3 DNA: TGTGCCAGCAGCTTTGAGGGGAGTCAGCCCCAGCATTTT. It is translated as CASSFEGSQPQHF.

This chain connects TRBV18 to TRBJ1-1, with TRBD1 as a possible D gene (6 bases). Trimming took 6 bases from V and 5 from J, leaving 16 bases between them. Germline lookup yields CDR1 KGHSH and CDR2 LQKENI. There are 14 residues in the CDR3. The CDR3 sequence: CASSSAGGRTEAFF. Written as DNA, the CDR3 is TGTGCCAGCTCCTCCGCGGGGGGGCGGACTGAAGCTTTCTTT.

The V and J genes are TRBV30 and TRBJ2-3; 8 bases agree with TRBD2. The V segment lost 0 bases and the J segment 2 bases; nucleotides outside the gene matches: 16. Germline CDR1 GTSNPN, CDR2 SVGIG (reference sequence). The CDR3 totals 19 residues. CDR3 region: CAWSVFSGDLLADTDTQYF. DNA for the CDR3: TGTGCCTGGAGTGTATTTAGCGGGGACCTCCTAGCAGACACAGATACGCAGTATTTT.

The chain combines TRBV7-9 with TRBJ1-2; the match to TRBD1 covers 9 bases. CDR1 is SEHNR and CDR2 is FQNEAQ in the germline V gene (reference sequence). V lost 5 bases, J lost 3 bases, and 10 bases stayed unmatched. The CDR3 is 16 residues long. The DNA of the CDR3 is TGTGCCAGCAGCGATCCTACAGGGGGCGGCTACTATGGCTACACCTTC. This codes for CASSDPTGGGYYGYTF. Full variable domain (outside the CDR3, taken from reference TRBV7-9 and TRBJ1-2): DTGVSQNPRHKITKRGQNVTFRCDPISEHNRLYWYRQTLGQGPEFLTYFQNEAQLEKSRLLSDRFSAERPKGSFSTLEIQRTEQGDSAMYLCASSDPTGGGYYGYTFGSGTRLTVV.

This chain joins TRBV28 and TRBJ2-7; 9 positions match TRBD1. Trimming removed 4 bases from V and 3 bases from J; junction bases left unmatched: 4. CDR3 length: 14 residues. Germline V gene data show CDR1 as MDHEN and CDR2 as SYDVKM. In nucleotides, the CDR3 is TGTGCCAGCAGTTCGCCGGGACAGGGCTACGAGCAGTACTTC. This encodes CASSSPGQGYEQYF.

This chain joins TRBV6-1 and TRBJ2-5; 7 bases are shared with TRBD1. The J call is doubtful: the DNA matches TRBJ2-7 better. Germline CDR1 and CDR2: MNHNS and SASEGT. The CDR3 has 13 residues. This chain's CDR3 is CASSGQGLNEQYF. CDR3 nucleotide sequence: TGTGCCAGCAGTGGACAGGGCCTGAACGAGCAGTACTTC.

The chain combines TRBV7-2 with TRBJ2-3; D remains ambiguous. V was shortened by 5 bases and J by 4 bases, with 13 bases between the two germline ends. The CDR3 runs to 14 residues. Germline CDR1 SGHTA, CDR2 FQGNSA. The CDR3: CASSPGPNSDTQYF. Here the CDR3 DNA reads TGTGCCAGCAGCCCGGGCCCAAACTCAGATACGCAGTATTTT.

This chain connects TRBV30 to TRBJ2-7; D call uncertain. V shed 4 bases and J shed 3 bases, with 16 bases lying between them. The CDR3 is made up of 14 amino acids. In germline, CDR1 is GTSNPN, CDR2 SVGIG (reference sequence). CDR3 sequence: CAWNLRDVFYEQYF. The DNA of the CDR3 is TGTGCCTGGAATCTTAGAGATGTTTTCTACGAGCAGTACTTC. Filled out from reference TRBV30 and TRBJ2-7, the complete variable domain reads SQTIHQWPATLVQPVGSPLSLECTVEGTSNPNLYWYRQAAGRGLQLLFYSVGIGQISSEVPQNLSASRPQDRQFILSSKKLLLSDSGFYLCAWNLRDVFYEQYFGPGTRLTVT.

The chain recombines TRBV6-1 with TRBJ2-7; D uncertain. V lost 6 bases, J lost 7 bases, and 13 bases lay in between. CDR3 length: 12 amino acids. From germline, CDR1 is MNHNS and CDR2 SASEGT. In DNA form, the CDR3 reads TGTGCCAGCAGCCTACAGTACGGGGAGCAGTACTTC. This codes for CASSLQYGEQYF.

The chain has TRBV7-2 and TRBJ2-3; D is possibly TRBD1 or TRBD2 (7 bases each). The CDR3 totals 15 residues. Per the germline V gene, CDR1 is SGHTA and CDR2 is FQGNSA. Trimming pared 5 bases from V and 1 base from J, leaving 13 bases between. Here the CDR3 DNA reads TGTGCCAGCAGCCAGGGGGGGCGGCGCACAGATACGCAGTATTTT. Translating gives CASSQGGRRTDTQYF.

The CDR3 region is CASSTSRGQGLVFDETQYF. CDR3 nucleotides: TGTGCCAGCAGCACCTCCCGAGGACAGGGGCTAGTGTTTGACGAGACCCAGTACTTC. J is TRBJ2-5 and V is TRBV11-3, with TRBD1 identical over 9 bases. The CDR3 is 19 residues long. Trimming removed 5 bases from V and 5 bases from J; junction bases left unmatched: 21. The germline V gene has CDR1 SGHNT and CDR2 YENEEA.

This chain joins TRBV19 and TRBJ2-3; 9 nucleotides match TRBD2. The junction had 6 bases not matched to a gene; V was cut back by 1 base and J by 4 bases. The CDR3 length is 16 residues. Germline lookup yields CDR1 LNHDA and CDR2 SQIVND (reference sequence). The CDR3 sequence: CASSIGGGRGPDTQYF. The CDR3 bases are TGTGCCAGTAGTATAGGAGGCGGGAGGGGCCCAGATACGCAGTATTTT.

This clone occurred once. This rearrangement joins TRBV5-1 to TRBJ2-3; 9 bases map to TRBD1. Losses at the gene ends were 3 bases for V and 4 bases for J; bases not matched to a gene: 3. The CDR3 is 14 residues long. Germline lookup yields CDR1 SGHRS and CDR2 YFSETQ. In nucleotides, the CDR3 is TGCGCCAGCAGCTCGGGACAGGGTCCAGATACGCAGTATTTT. Translated, it gives CASSSGQGPDTQYF.

This chain connects TRBV10-3 to TRBJ2-2, with D perhaps matching TRBD2 (5 bases). CDR3 size: 13 residues. From germline, CDR1 is ENHRY and CDR2 SYGVKD. The germline V and J ends were trimmed by 0 bases and 6 bases, with 5 bases remaining between them. The CDR3 coding sequence is TGTGCCATCAGTGAGTCGGAGGCCGGGGAGCTGTTTTTT. It yields the protein CAISESEAGELFF.

The J gene is TRBJ2-1, the V gene TRBV6-5; D might be TRBD2 (6 bases). Germline-derived CDR1 and CDR2 are MNHEY and SVGAGI. Trimming stripped 5 bases from V and 8 bases from J, with 19 bases between. This CDR3 is built from 15 residues. CDR3: CASSNFAAREDEQFF. CDR3 DNA: TGTGCCAGCAGTAACTTCGCGGCCAGGGAGGATGAGCAGTTCTTC.

V is TRBV7-8 and J is TRBJ1-2; the match to TRBD1 covers 7 bases. This CDR3 has 16 residues. Unmatched junction bases numbered 12, after V lost 1 base and J lost 7 bases. Germline lookup yields CDR1 SGHVS and CDR2 FQNEAQ. CDR3: CASSLGRSRGLFGYTF. The CDR3 DNA is TGTGCCAGCAGCTTAGGGCGAAGCAGGGGGTTATTTGGCTACACCTTC.

V usage is TRBV5-1 and J usage is TRBJ2-3; D is ambiguous. Trimming took 6 bases from V and 4 from J, leaving 12 bases between them. Germline V gene sequence: CDR1 SGHRS, CDR2 YFSETQ. The CDR3 spans 13 residues. DNA for the CDR3: TGCGCCAGCAAGCCTAGTATGGCAGATACGCAGTATTTT. This encodes CASKPSMADTQYF.

This chain joins TRBV18 and TRBJ2-5, with D unclear. V lost 2 bases to trimming and J lost 3 bases, with 10 bases between them. The CDR3 spans 14 residues. The germline V gene encodes CDR1 KGHSH and CDR2 LQKENI. The CDR3 reads CASSPSHSKETQYF. The DNA of the CDR3 is TGTGCCAGCTCACCAAGCCATTCGAAAGAGACCCAGTACTTC.

This sequence joins TRBV7-6 and TRBJ2-2, with TRBD2 matching 13 bases. With V trimmed by 5 bases and J by 4 bases, 7 bases remained unmatched. CDR1 and CDR2 from the germline V gene are SGHVS and FNYEAQ. The length of the CDR3 is 17 residues. CDR3 amino acids: CASSLLAGGPRTGELFF. The CDR3 nucleotides are TGTGCCAGCAGCCTACTAGCGGGAGGGCCACGCACCGGGGAGCTGTTTTTT.

This clone has just one count. The J gene is TRBJ2-2, the V gene TRBV19; TRBD1 might be the D (5 bases). The CDR3 is 14 residues long. The V end was cut by 7 bases, the J end by 3 bases, with 12 bases between. Germline CDR1 LNHDA, CDR2 SQIVND (reference sequence). The CDR3, as DNA: TGTGCCAGTACCGGGTCCAGGGACACCGGGGAGCTGTTTTTT. It is translated as CASTGSRDTGELFF.